This TCR beta chain was captured in a study of blood T cell repertoires in COVID-19. Overall study: There were acute and convalescent COVID-19 samples, and they came from the United States, Italy and Spain. Sources were T cells, B-cell-depleted T cells, or PBMCs; the material itself was cDNA or gDNA.

Germline V gene lookup returns CDR1 MNHEY and CDR2 SMNVEV (reference sequence). J was trimmed by 4 bases and V by 6 bases; bases with no gene match: 9. CDR3 length equals 15 residues. Study processing details: How many nucleated cells were present was estimated from reference gene primer amplification. The method was immunoSEQ multiplex PCR; TCRdb's version includes in-frame clones alone and lacks a portion of them. V and J calls and clone size are copied from that table; D and trimming were computed from the DNA. The data contain around 170,000 clones, about 86% of them singletons. The genes are TRBV27 and TRBJ2-7; 10 nucleotides line up with TRBD1. The clonotype originates from a man in his fifties or sixties with active or convalescent COVID-19. Specimen: peripheral blood. The CDR3 sequence is CASSEPGQGSYEQYF. CDR3 DNA: TGTGCCAGCAGCGAACCGGGACAGGGGTCGTACGAGCAGTACTTC.